Listed below are T cell receptor beta chains from one sample, sequenced in a study of T cells after yellow fever vaccination. One entry per CDR3 protein, called by TCRdb with MiXCR from the 5' RACE reads. The data hold 450,000 to 550,000 distinct CDR3 sequences, with less than 25% observed a single time. Here the sequenced sample was PBMCs, taken more than 20 days after the first yellow fever vaccination. These receptors all come from a man between 18 and 29 years old who received the YFV17D yellow fever vaccine. Each CDR3 is given with its conserved first and last residue. Each record gives: CDR3 protein, CDR3 DNA, J gene, V gene, D gene, clone size. D genes are given only for firm matches. Rows may omit the clone size; those that give it use once, few, many or a size class.

CATRPGSGAEAFF,TGTGCCACCCGTCCCGGCTCCGGGGCTGAAGCTTTCTTT,TRBJ1-1,TRBV19,.,.
CASTGQYQETQYF,TGTGCCAGCACCGGTCAATATCAAGAGACCCAGTACTTC,TRBJ2-5,TRBV5-6,.,once
CASRSSGGTNTGELFF,TGTGCCAGCAGGTCTAGCGGGGGGACGAACACCGGGGAGCTGTTTTTT,TRBJ2-2,TRBV7-2,TRBD2,.
CSASPRGGVETQYF,TGCAGTGCTAGCCCCAGGGGTGGAGTGGAGACCCAGTACTTC,TRBJ2-5,TRBV20-1,.,.
CASSFWTGTGQPQHF,TGCGCCAGCAGCTTTTGGACAGGGACTGGACAGCCCCAGCATTTT,TRBJ1-5,TRBV5-1,TRBD1,few
CSAPGAPYNEQFF,TGCAGTGCGCCGGGGGCCCCCTACAATGAGCAGTTCTTC,TRBJ2-1,TRBV20-1,.,few
CASSLRTALPGTKETQYF,TGCGCCAGCAGCCTCCGGACCGCCCTACCCGGGACCAAAGAGACCCAGTACTTC,TRBJ2-5,TRBV5-1,.,few
CSARKLAGGTDTQYF,TGCAGTGCTAGGAAACTAGCGGGGGGGACAGATACGCAGTATTTT,TRBJ2-3,TRBV20-1,TRBD2,.
CASSASTGFLETQYF,TGTGCCAGCAGCGCCTCGACAGGTTTCTTGGAGACCCAGTACTTC,TRBJ2-5,TRBV7-9,.,.
CASSEGSTGELFF,TGTGCCAGCAGCGAGGGATCAACCGGGGAGCTGTTTTTT,TRBJ2-2,TRBV12-3/TRBV12-4,.,few
CSVEEGGSDTEAFF,TGCAGCGTTGAAGAGGGAGGGAGTGACACTGAAGCTTTCTTT,TRBJ1-1,TRBV29-1,.,.
CASDSGTHREQFF,TGTGCCAGCGATAGCGGGACGCACCGTGAGCAGTTCTTC,TRBJ2-1,TRBV19,TRBD2,few
CASSIFHLAGELFF,TGTGCCAGCAGTATATTTCACTTGGCCGGGGAGCTGTTTTTT,TRBJ2-2,TRBV7-2,.,few
CSASLQSSYEQYF,TGCAGTGCTAGCCTACAAAGCTCCTACGAGCAGTACTTC,TRBJ2-7,TRBV20-1,.,.
CASSDRRGSPELNEQFF,TGTGCCAGCAGCGACAGGCGGGGTAGCCCAGAGTTGAATGAGCAGTTCTTC,TRBJ2-1,TRBV9,.,.
CASAFMNTEAFF,TGTGCTAGTGCCTTCATGAACACTGAAGCTTTCTTT,TRBJ1-1,TRBV12-5,.,few
CASSEGTSSGANVLTF,TGTGCCAGCAGTGAAGGCACCAGCTCTGGGGCCAACGTCCTGACTTTC,TRBJ2-6,TRBV6-1,.,.
CASSRRPLGYGYTF,TGTGCCAGCAGCCGCCGACCGCTAGGCTATGGCTACACCTTC,TRBJ1-2,TRBV3-1,.,.
CASSPPPFRDRYQETQYF,TGTGCCAGCAGCCCCCCCCCCTTCCGGGACAGGTACCAAGAGACCCAGTACTTC,TRBJ2-5,TRBV11-2,TRBD1,.
CASSQDPGGQGDTQYF,TGTGCCAGCAGCCAAGATCCAGGGGGGCAGGGAGATACGCAGTATTTT,TRBJ2-3,TRBV4-2,.,.
CSARLAVVETQYF,TGCAGTGCTAGATTGGCGGTGGTGGAGACCCAGTACTTC,TRBJ2-5,TRBV20-1,.,.
CASSPTVSYNEQFF,TGTGCCAGCAGCCCCACCGTCTCCTACAATGAGCAGTTCTTC,TRBJ2-1,TRBV12-3/TRBV12-4,.,few
CASSQDGRQSPTNEKLFF,TGCGCCAGCAGCCAAGATGGGAGGCAGTCTCCAACTAATGAAAAACTGTTTTTT,TRBJ1-4,TRBV4-3,.,.
CASRTGPLILNYGYTF,TGTGCCAGCAGAACCGGGCCTCTTATTCTTAACTATGGCTACACCTTC,TRBJ1-2,TRBV12-3/TRBV12-4,.,.
CASIQQGSNQPQHF,TGTGCCAGCATCCAACAGGGGTCCAATCAGCCCCAGCATTTT,TRBJ1-5,TRBV6-2/TRBV6-3,TRBD1,few
CASSPEPLAGGINEQFF,TGTGCCAGTAGTCCCGAACCCCTAGCGGGGGGCATCAATGAGCAGTTCTTC,TRBJ2-1,TRBV19,TRBD2,many
CASSLALWGNEQFF,TGTGCCAGCAGCTTAGCGCTTTGGGGGAATGAGCAGTTCTTC,TRBJ2-1,TRBV7-2,.,.
CASSGTPEGTEAFF,TGTGCCAGTAGCGGGACTCCGGAGGGCACTGAAGCTTTCTTT,TRBJ1-1,TRBV19,.,few
CASSQDWSSYEQYF,TGCGCCAGCAGCCAAGATTGGAGCTCCTACGAGCAGTACTTC,TRBJ2-7,TRBV4-3,.,few
CASWSGGQGLKETQYF,TGTGCCAGCTGGTCCGGTGGACAGGGTTTAAAGGAGACCCAGTACTTC,TRBJ2-5,TRBV5-5,TRBD1,many
CSASPFVTGNTIYF,TGCAGTGCTAGTCCGTTTGTTACTGGAAACACCATATATTTT,TRBJ1-3,TRBV20-1,.,.
CASSQDLPGVYYGYTF,TGCGCCAGCAGCCAAGATCTTCCGGGGGTTTACTATGGCTACACCTTC,TRBJ1-2,TRBV4-3,.,.
CASKFDRDSYNEQFF,TGCGCCAGCAAGTTTGACAGGGACAGCTACAATGAGCAGTTCTTC,TRBJ2-1,TRBV4-1,TRBD1,few
CASRGSGSVPGLNTEAFF,TGTGCCAGCAGGGGTTCCGGAAGCGTCCCGGGGCTGAACACTGAAGCTTTCTTT,TRBJ1-1,TRBV5-4,.,.
CASSRPADTQYF,TGTGCCAGCAGCCGGCCGGCAGATACGCAGTATTTT,TRBJ2-3,TRBV12-3/TRBV12-4,.,few
CASSQGGQGNYGYTF,TGTGCCAGCAGCCAGGGGGGACAGGGGAACTATGGCTACACCTTC,TRBJ1-2,TRBV4-2,TRBD1,.
CASSFGASGNNEQFF,TGCGCCAGCAGCTTCGGGGCTAGCGGGAACAATGAGCAGTTCTTC,TRBJ2-1,TRBV5-1,TRBD2,few
CASSLSTGFAYF,TGTGCCAGCAGTTTATCAACGGGGTTCGCGTACTTC,TRBJ2-7,TRBV27,.,.
CASSLSDSNTEAFF,TGTGCCAGCAGTTTATCCGACAGTAACACTGAAGCTTTCTTT,TRBJ1-1,TRBV12-3/TRBV12-4,.,.
CASSQVPWTGGSETQYF,TGCGCCAGCAGCCAAGTTCCCTGGACAGGGGGGTCTGAGACCCAGTACTTC,TRBJ2-5,TRBV4-1,TRBD1,.
CASSASGGVGEQFF,TGCGCCAGCAGTGCTAGCGGGGGAGTCGGTGAGCAGTTCTTC,TRBJ2-1,TRBV10-1,TRBD2,.
CASSQGTVPISYTF,TGCGCCAGCAGCCAAGGGACAGTACCCATCAGCTACACCTTC,TRBJ1-2,TRBV4-1,.,few
CASSPEVVPGADTEAFF,TGTGCCAGCAGCCCCGAGGTGGTTCCAGGGGCTGACACTGAAGCTTTCTTT,TRBJ1-1,TRBV9,.,.
CSATAGFVGEQFF,TGCAGCGCGACGGCAGGGTTCGTTGGTGAGCAGTTCTTC,TRBJ2-1,TRBV29-1,.,.
CSASKKGGHYNEQFF,TGCAGTGCTAGCAAAAAGGGGGGGCACTACAATGAGCAGTTCTTC,TRBJ2-1,TRBV20-1,.,.
CASSQEGTATDTQYF,TGTGCCAGCAGCCAAGAGGGAACGGCCACAGATACGCAGTATTTT,TRBJ2-3,TRBV4-2,.,few
CASSDRAGGAEAFF,TGTGCCAGCAGTGATAGGGCGGGAGGCGCTGAAGCTTTCTTT,TRBJ1-1,TRBV2,.,.
CASSLAGDIQYF,TGTGCCAGCAGCCTAGCGGGGGACATTCAGTACTTC,TRBJ2-4,TRBV3-1,TRBD2,.
CSATSLGSYNSPLHF,TGCAGTGCTACCAGCCTTGGCTCCTATAATTCACCCCTCCACTTT,TRBJ1-6,TRBV20-1,.,few
CSASDGNTIYF,TGCAGTGCCTCCGACGGAAACACCATATATTTT,TRBJ1-3,TRBV20-1,.,few
CASSDRALNIQYF,TGTGCCAGCAGTGATAGAGCCTTAAACATTCAGTACTTC,TRBJ2-4,TRBV2,.,.
CASSQVPQQGYEQYF,TGCGCCAGCAGCCAAGTCCCTCAACAAGGTTACGAGCAGTACTTC,TRBJ2-7,TRBV4-3,.,.
CASSRRDGGPYNEQFF,TGTGCCAGCAGCCGACGGGACGGGGGGCCCTACAATGAGCAGTTCTTC,TRBJ2-1,TRBV7-9,.,few
CASSLVRAGVYTGELFF,TGTGCCAGCAGCTTAGTTCGAGCGGGGGTCTACACCGGGGAGCTGTTTTTT,TRBJ2-2,TRBV7-6,TRBD2,once